The 12 T cell receptor beta chains listed next were all sequenced from one sample in a study of T cell responses to AZD1222 COVID-19 vaccine (dated by TCRdb to the early 2020s). Library preparation was by the immunoSEQ multiplex PCR assay. TCRdb provides this immuneACCESS table in a form limited to in-frame rearrangements. Some clones are lacking; in checked studies, under half of them reflect an unresolved V gene, and why the rest are absent is not known. Present in this sample are approximately 260,000 clones, over 90% of which were seen just once. The ten largest clones take up roughly 0.5% of the sample. Explained via the paper, the time point label denotes: baseline before first vaccination. The starting material was peripheral blood, obtained on day 0 of AZD1222 vaccination. Receptors originate from an adult in good health.

CDR3 in DNA: TGTGCCAGTAGTTCGGGGGAGGGTCTGGCCGAGCAGTACTTC. It yields the protein CASSSGEGLAEQYF. The V and J genes are TRBV19 and TRBJ2-7; 7 bases match TRBD2. The J segment lost 6 bases and the V segment lost 5 bases, leaving 10 bases of the junction unmatched. The germline gives CDR1 LNHDA, CDR2 SQIVND (reference sequence). The CDR3 extends over 14 amino acids.

This chain links TRBV2 with TRBJ2-7, with no clear D. The germline V and J ends were trimmed by 6 bases and 0 bases, with 12 bases remaining between them. The CDR3 covers 14 residues. Germline loops: CDR1 SNHLY, CDR2 FYNNEI. CDR3 region: CASRNELTSYEQYF. Written as DNA, the CDR3 is TGTGCCAGCAGAAACGAGCTCACCTCCTACGAGCAGTACTTC.

The CDR3 bases are TGTGCCAGCAGCTTAGGGGCGGGCCCCTCCTACAATGAGCAGTTCTTC. Protein: CASSLGAGPSYNEQFF. The chain is built from TRBV7-2 and TRBJ2-1; a possible D gene is TRBD2 (5 bases). Trimming took off 1 base at V and 0 bases at J, with 10 bases between the two ends. Germline assignment: CDR1 SGHTA and CDR2 FQGNSA. The CDR3 loop spans 16 amino acids.

This CDR3 is CASSLSAYGYTF. Here the CDR3 DNA reads TGTGCCAGCAGTTTATCCGCCTATGGCTACACCTTC. This chain joins TRBV28 and TRBJ1-2; no firm D call. The germline V and J ends were trimmed by 1 base and 4 bases, with 4 bases remaining between them. In germline, CDR1 is MDHEN, CDR2 SYDVKM. The CDR3 has 12 residues.

The chain links TRBV19 to TRBJ1-1; the D is unclear. CDR3 length: 15 residues. Trimming left V 3 bases short and J 0 bases short, with 11 bases between. Germline V gene lookup returns CDR1 LNHDA and CDR2 SQIVND (reference sequence). CDR3 sequence reads: CASSIPRPLNTEAFF. DNA for the CDR3: TGTGCCAGTAGTATCCCCCGTCCGTTGAACACTGAAGCTTTCTTT.

The gene calls are TRBV30 and TRBJ1-3; a weak D match, TRBD1 (5 bases). Germline V gene lookup returns CDR1 GTSNPN and CDR2 SVGIG (reference sequence). The V gene lost 2 bases and the J gene lost 0 bases, with 14 bases spanning the gap. This CDR3 has 16 residues. This chain's CDR3 is CAWSPGGYFSGNTIYF. The CDR3 nucleotides read TGTGCCTGGAGTCCCGGGGGGTATTTCTCTGGAAACACCATATATTTT.

The rearrangement uses TRBV7-2 and TRBJ2-6, with D uncertain. Trimming shortened V by 5 bases and J by 6 bases, and 11 bases separated the two germline ends. The CDR3 is 14 residues long. Germline CDR1 and CDR2: SGHTA and FQGNSA. The CDR3 DNA sequence: TGTGCCAGCAGCATCTTCTTGGAGGCCAACGTCCTGACTTTC. Translated, it gives CASSIFLEANVLTF.

The chain couples TRBV9 to TRBJ2-1; D not resolved. The CDR3 consists of 15 residues. The V gene's germline CDR1 is SGDLS and CDR2 YYNGEE. The ends were cut back, 0 bases at V and 13 bases at J, with 20 bases in the middle. The CDR3 reads CASSVAATPDLEQFF. CDR3 DNA sequence: TGTGCCAGCAGCGTAGCCGCGACCCCAGATCTCGAACAGTTCTTC.

The chain links TRBV13 to TRBJ2-7, with D perhaps matching TRBD2 (5 bases). Germline V gives CDR1 PRHDT, CDR2 FYEKMQ (reference sequence). This CDR3 region has 13 residues. With 5 bases removed from V and 5 bases from J, the gap between germline ends came to 13 bases. The CDR3 DNA is TGTGCCAGCAGCGCCATTAGGAGGAACGAGCAGTACTTC. This sequence encodes CASSAIRRNEQYF.

The V and J genes are TRBV9 and TRBJ2-7, with D tentatively TRBD1 (5 bases). The V end lost 3 bases, the J end lost 0 bases, and 13 bases lay between the germline ends. Per the germline V gene, CDR1 is SGDLS and CDR2 is YYNGEE. The CDR3 spans 15 residues. For the CDR3, the DNA is TGTGCCAGCAGCGAACAGGCGCCGGGCTCCTACGAGCAGTACTTC. Translation gives CASSEQAPGSYEQYF.

The chain is built from TRBV7-9 and TRBJ1-1; no firm D call. Germline CDR1 and CDR2: SEHNR and FQNEAQ (reference sequence). V dropped 2 bases and J dropped 1 base, with 8 bases sitting between them. The CDR3 consists of 14 residues. The CDR3 reads CASSLSWENTEAFF. CDR3 nucleotide sequence: TGTGCCAGCAGCTTAAGTTGGGAGAACACTGAAGCTTTCTTT.

This clone is a singleton in its sample. The gene calls are TRBV28 and TRBJ1-3; unclear D gene. V dropped 2 bases and J dropped 8 bases, with 4 bases sitting between them. This CDR3 is built from 11 residues. Germline V lookup: CDR1 MDHEN, CDR2 SYDVKM. CDR3 bases: TGTGCCAGCAGTTTAATTGACACCATATATTTT. This gives the protein CASSLIDTIYF.